This T cell receptor beta chain was sequenced during a study of blood T cells in healthy people across ages. Study-wide context: For every two T cells, template switching captured about one barcoded beta molecule.

The CDR3 length is 13 residues. The germline gives CDR1 DFQATT, CDR2 SNEGSKA (reference sequence). A second PCR of 7 to 11 cycles used a sample-barcoded 5' primer and a J-beta primer mix. TCRdb re-called the 5' RACE reads through MiXCR, storing one row per CDR3 protein. This table holds over 1,500,000 distinct CDR3 sequences, approximately 50% found once. Study findings and constraints: Higher diversity, along with more naive CD4+ cells, distinguished long-lived donors from aged donors. In these data, TCR beta diversity tracked strongly with naive T cell percentage.

Ranging in age from about 6 to 95, the donors were healthy Caucasian individuals from Russia. A note on this clonotype: Its specificity is unknown.

Material: blood. The V and J genes are TRBV20-1 and TRBJ2-1; unclear D gene. The TCR sequence derives from a woman in her 40s in good health. DNA of the CDR3: TGCAGCTGGGATAGGGAAGCCTACAATGAGCAGTTCTTC. It specifies CSWDREAYNEQFF.